The clone carrying this T cell receptor (beta chain) showed up many times. Its antigen is still unknown. Caucasian individuals from Russia who were healthy and aged roughly 6 to 95 acted as donors. Through a sample-barcoded 5' primer and a J-beta primer mix, a second PCR was run for 7 to 11 cycles. Researchers report that a template-switch adaptor with 12 random nucleotides tagged each cDNA molecule. TCRdb fed the 5' RACE reads into MiXCR, producing one record per CDR3 protein. This sample has roughly 1,700,000 distinct CDR3 sequences, with about 30% found just once. This CDR3 region has 14 residues. V gave up 5 bases and J gave up 2 bases; unmatched junction bases: 4. CDR1 is DFQATT and CDR2 is SNEGSKA in the germline V gene (reference sequence). The sample is drawn from a study of blood T cells in healthy people across ages. Study-wide results and caveats: Shifts in expanded clonotypes may have been confounded by donor CMV status, which was unknown.

What was sequenced was blood. The receptor was isolated from a woman between 25 and 40 years old in good health. The chain recombines TRBV20-1 with TRBJ2-7, with 12 bases lining up with TRBD2. The DNA of the CDR3 is TGCAGTGCTTTTTGGACTAGCGGGACCTACGAGCAGTACTTC. Amino acid sequence: CSAFWTSGTYEQYF.